Detailed here is one TCR beta chain. Time point here: cycle 4 day 1 (C4D1), after 5 to 7 weeks of nivolumab. Exposure to brentuximab vedotin varied, and each patient had relapsed following autologous stem cell transplantation. This specimen belongs to a study of PD-1 blockade in classical Hodgkin lymphoma. The method was immunoSEQ multiplex PCR; TCRdb's version includes in-frame clones alone and lacks a portion of them. The sample has about 39,000 clones; 77% are singletons. The starting material was peripheral blood mononuclear cells (PBMCs), obtained before the fourth cycle of nivolumab. This sequence was found in a human donor with classical Hodgkin lymphoma.

Here the CDR3 reads CASSKHYGPSNQPQHF. The CDR3 nucleotides are TGTGCCAGCAGCAAACATTATGGGCCGAGCAATCAGCCCCAGCATTTT. The gene calls are TRBV21-1 and TRBJ1-5; the table's TRBD1 call for D was not verified on the DNA. TRBV21-1 is assigned pseudogene status. This CDR3 has 16 amino acids.